This T cell receptor (beta chain) was captured in a study of cytomegalovirus exposure and HLA in healthy donors. Points from the study as a whole: The study put 160 or so TCR beta chains on its list as cytomegalovirus-associated.

Details on this clone: As yet, its antigen is unknown.

This table comes from immunoSEQ multiplex PCR, and its TCRdb copy is limited to in-frame clones, with some not included. Here the sample spans under 150,000 clones, around 84% being singletons. This TCR came from a young man in good health and CMV-seropositive. The sample consisted of PBMCs.

Here the CDR3 reads CASSLAGVADTQYF. CDR3 bases: TGCGCCAGCAGCTTGGCCGGGGTGGCAGATACGCAGTATTTT. The rearrangement joins TRBV5-1 to TRBJ2-3, with D possibly being TRBD2 (5 bases). The CDR3 loop spans 14 amino acids. V was trimmed by 0 bases and J by 4 bases, leaving 9 bases between them. The V gene's germline CDR1 is SGHRS and CDR2 YFSETQ.